This note documents a single TCR beta chain sequence. The data belong to a study of CD8 T cells in Susac syndrome. Germline V gene data show CDR1 as LNHDA and CDR2 as SQIVND (reference sequence). The V end lost 5 bases, the J end lost 3 bases, and 11 bases lay between the germline ends. The CDR3 is made up of 13 amino acids. An input of about 0.45 to 1 ug of RNA was subjected to reverse transcription using random hexamers. Via MiXCR, TCRdb re-called the immunoSEQ multiplex PCR reads, giving one row per CDR3 protein. The sample carries over 80,000 distinct CDR3 sequences, 90% to 95% recorded once. The rearrangement uses TRBV19 and TRBJ2-7, with D unresolved. The receptor comes from a human donor in good health. Sequencing used CD8+ T cells from PBMCs. The CDR3 loop is CASSLGFDYEQYF. The CDR3, as DNA: TGTGCCAGTAGTCTGGGATTCGACTACGAGCAGTACTTC. Full variable domain (remainder filled in from reference TRBV19 and TRBJ2-7): DGGITQSPKYLFRKEGQNVTLSCEQNLNHDAMYWYRQDPGQGLRLIYYSQIVNDFQKGDIAEGYSVSREKKESFPLTVTSAQKNPTAFYLCASSLGFDYEQYFGPGTRLTVT.